This T cell receptor beta chain stems from a study of blood T cell repertoires in COVID-19. Turning to the study itself: Two negative PCRs, clearance, or symptom resolution had been documented for recovered Cohort 3 donors.

Clinical histories supplied by participants themselves formed the basis of cohort assignment. CDR3 length: 16 residues. Using immunoSEQ multiplex PCR, the repertoire was profiled, and TCRdb retains in-frame clones only, with some absent. The table includes some 200,000 clones, over 75% detected once. The sequence derives from a man between 25 and 39 years old in a cohort exposed to, infected with or recovered from COVID-19 (not recorded which). This chain uses TRBV21-1 with TRBJ1-5; TRBD1 is the table's D call and was not checked against the DNA. TRBV21-1 is a pseudogene. The sequencing input was PBMCs or T cells enriched from blood (not recorded which). This CDR3 reads CASSKGRDRVDQPQHF. CDR3 coding DNA: TGTGCCAGCAGCAAAGGGCGGGACAGGGTGGATCAGCCCCAGCATTTT.